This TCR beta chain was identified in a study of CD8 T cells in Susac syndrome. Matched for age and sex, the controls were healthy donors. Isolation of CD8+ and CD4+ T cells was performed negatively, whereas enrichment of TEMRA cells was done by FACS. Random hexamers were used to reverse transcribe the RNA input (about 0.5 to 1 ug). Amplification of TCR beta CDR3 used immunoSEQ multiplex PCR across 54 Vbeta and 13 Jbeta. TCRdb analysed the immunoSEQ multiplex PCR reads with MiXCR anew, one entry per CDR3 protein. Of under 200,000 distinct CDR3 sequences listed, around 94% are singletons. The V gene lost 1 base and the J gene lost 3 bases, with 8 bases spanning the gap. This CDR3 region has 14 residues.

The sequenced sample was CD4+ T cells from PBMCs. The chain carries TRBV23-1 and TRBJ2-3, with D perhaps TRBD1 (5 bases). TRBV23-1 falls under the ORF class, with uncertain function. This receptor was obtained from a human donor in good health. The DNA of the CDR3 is TGCGCCAGCAGTCAATTTAAGGGGACAGATACGCAGTATTTT. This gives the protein CASSQFKGTDTQYF.